One sample yielded the 22 T cell receptor beta chains listed below, sequenced in a study of shared clonotypes between healthy human individuals. The assay was immunoSEQ multiplex PCR, and TCRdb's table has in-frame clones only and misses some. The data contain fewer than 550,000 clones, 75% to 80% of them singletons. Sequencing was carried out using PBMCs. These receptors all stem from a woman aged 40 to 55 in good health. Some clones in this sample may be carry-over from other donors' samples.

The DNA for the CDR3 is TGTGCCAGCAGCCTCCCCTTTGGCTACGAGCAGTACTTC. Amino acid sequence: CASSLPFGYEQYF. This chain uses TRBV7-2 with TRBJ2-7; D uncertain. V shed 5 bases and J shed 3 bases, with 11 bases lying between them. The CDR3 has 13 amino acids. Per the germline V gene, CDR1 is SGHTA and CDR2 is FQGNSA.

The chain employs TRBV29-1 and TRBJ2-7; 9 bases agree with TRBD2. Germline V gene data show CDR1 as SQVTM and CDR2 as ANQGSEA. The CDR3 has 17 residues. V was pared by 3 bases and J by 2 bases, with 14 bases of the junction left unmatched. Written as DNA, the CDR3 is TGCAGCGTTGACACTAGCGGGCACTTCATCACAACCTACGAGCAGTACTTC. Its protein is CSVDTSGHFITTYEQYF.

V is TRBV29-1 and J is TRBJ1-2; no clear D. V lost 4 bases, J lost 3 bases, and 9 bases lay in between. The CDR3 is made up of 12 amino acids. CDR1 is SQVTM and CDR2 is ANQGSEA in the germline V gene. CDR3 residues: CSVGSADYGYTF. The CDR3, as DNA: TGCAGCGTTGGATCGGCAGACTATGGCTACACCTTC.

For this clone: This sequence may be a read error, since a much larger clone differs from it by one base. This sample also contains other DNA sequences that code for the same CDR3. The chain has TRBV7-9 and TRBJ1-1; a weak D match, TRBD1 (6 bases). V lost 1 base and J lost 5, with 8 bases in between. There are 13 residues in the CDR3. CDR1 SEHNR and CDR2 FQNEAQ come from the germline V gene (reference sequence). As DNA, the CDR3 is TGTGCCAGCAGCTTAGAAGGGGGAACTGAAGCTTTCTTT. Its protein product is CASSLEGGTEAFF.

J is TRBJ2-7 and V is TRBV7-8; 13 bases match TRBD2. Germline CDR1 reads SGHVS; CDR2 reads FQNEAQ. The CDR3 sequence is 16 residues long. The J segment lost 6 bases and the V segment lost 5 bases, leaving 10 bases of the junction unmatched. The CDR3 sequence: CASSRTSGRRASEQYF. The CDR3 DNA reads TGTGCCAGCAGCCGGACTAGCGGGAGAAGGGCGAGCGAGCAGTACTTC.

The rearrangement links TRBV6-4 to TRBJ1-1; unclear D gene. Trimming took 3 bases from V and 2 from J, leaving 7 bases between them. The germline V gene encodes CDR1 MRHNA and CDR2 SNTAGT. The CDR3 is 13 amino acids. The CDR3, as DNA: TGTGCCAGCAGTGAGACGTACAACACTGAAGCTTTCTTT. It encodes CASSETYNTEAFF.

This sequence joins TRBV6-1 and TRBJ2-5; D is ambiguous. The CDR3 length is 17 residues. Germline V lookup: CDR1 MNHNS, CDR2 SASEGT. V lost 1 base and J 2 bases, leaving 17 bases between the germline ends. The CDR3, as DNA: TGTGCCAGCAGTGAAGGTCTTGCGTCGAATCCTCAAGAGACCCAGTACTTC. This codes for CASSEGLASNPQETQYF.

The V gene is TRBV19, the J gene TRBJ2-2; D is unresolved. In germline, CDR1 is LNHDA, CDR2 SQIVND (reference sequence). This CDR3 spans 15 amino acids. V lost 6 bases and J 0 bases, leaving 11 bases between the germline ends. CDR3 in amino acids: CASSFSRANTGELFF. The CDR3 DNA follows: TGTGCCAGTAGCTTTAGCAGAGCGAACACCGGGGAGCTGTTTTTT.

J is TRBJ1-2 and V is TRBV6-5; 7 nucleotides line up with TRBD1. The V gene end was trimmed by 6 bases and the J gene end by 7 bases; junction bases not matched to a gene: 11. The length of the CDR3 is 14 residues. CDR1 MNHEY and CDR2 SVGAGI come from the germline V gene. The DNA of the CDR3 is TGTGCCAGCAGGCGCCGACAGGGAGTGGGTGGCTACACCTTC. Its protein is CASRRRQGVGGYTF.

This sequence joins TRBV7-8 and TRBJ2-2; 7 bases map to TRBD1. CDR3 length: 17 residues. V gave up 5 bases and J gave up 7 bases; unmatched junction bases: 16. Germline assignment: CDR1 SGHVS and CDR2 FQNEAQ. The CDR3 bases are TGTGCCAGCAGCAGGGGGCTAGAGCGGAGCAGGGGCGGGGAGCTGTTTTTT. This encodes CASSRGLERSRGGELFF. Together with reference TRBV7-8 and TRBJ2-2, the CDR3 gives the full variable domain: GAGVSQSPRYKVAKRGQDVALRCDPISGHVSLFWYQQALGQGPEFLTYFQNEAQLDKSGLPSDRFFAERPEGSVSTLKIQRTQQEDSAVYLCASSRGLERSRGGELFFGEGSRLTVL.

The V gene is TRBV5-1, the J gene TRBJ2-5; 10 bases fit TRBD2. The CDR3 contains 18 residues. Unmatched junction bases numbered 15, after V lost 3 bases and J lost 4 bases. Germline V gives CDR1 SGHRS, CDR2 YFSETQ. The DNA of the CDR3 is TGCGCCAGCAGCTCCACTTTCTCCAGCGGGAGGGTTCGAGAGACCCAGTACTTC. Encoded protein: CASSSTFSSGRVRETQYF.

Worth noting for this clone: Other DNA variants within this sample encode the same CDR3. The J gene is TRBJ2-5, the V gene TRBV11-3; 8 bases map to TRBD1. CDR3 length: 14 residues. The V gene end was trimmed by 4 bases and the J gene end by 2 bases; junction bases not matched to a gene: 3. CDR1 is SGHNT and CDR2 is YENEEA in the germline V gene. CDR3 sequence (DNA): TGTGCCAGCAGCTCCGGACAGGGTCAAGAGACCCAGTACTTC. Its translation is CASSSGQGQETQYF.

V gene TRBV6-6 combines with J gene TRBJ1-1; D might be TRBD1 (6 bases). The V gene lost 8 bases and the J gene lost 4 bases, with 17 bases spanning the gap. The CDR3 covers 14 residues. Germline CDR1 is MNHNY and CDR2 is SVGAGI (reference sequence). Here the CDR3 DNA reads TGTGCCAGCTCCTTCGCCCCGACAGGCACTGAAGCTTTCTTT. It codes for CASSFAPTGTEAFF.

The chain joins TRBV2 to TRBJ2-7; TRBD1 matches at 8 bases. The length of the CDR3 is 17 residues. The V and J ends lost 1 base and 1 base, in that order; junction bases with no gene match: 9. CDR1 is SNHLY and CDR2 is FYNNEI in the germline V gene. The CDR3 region has the DNA TGTGCCAGCAGTGAAGGTGTAACTGGACAGGGATCCTACGAGCAGTACTTC. Protein product: CASSEGVTGQGSYEQYF. Combining the CDR3 with reference TRBV2 and TRBJ2-7 gives the whole variable domain EPEVTQTPSHQVTQMGQEVILRCVPISNHLYFYWYRQILGQKVEFLVSFYNNEISEKSEIFDDQFSVERPDGSNFTLKIRSTKLEDSAMYFCASSEGVTGQGSYEQYFGPGTRLTVT.

The CDR3 nucleotides read TGCGCCAGCAGCCGAGCACCCTTGAGTAAAGGCGAGCAGTACTTC. Encoded protein: CASSRAPLSKGEQYF. The chain carries TRBV4-1 and TRBJ2-7; D unclear. CDR1 and CDR2 (germline): MGHRA, YSYEKL. The germline V and J ends were trimmed by 4 bases and 6 bases, with 19 bases remaining between them. The CDR3 totals 15 residues.

On this clone: This likely reflects a read error, since a far larger clone is one base away. Other DNA sequences of this sample code for an identical CDR3. The J gene is TRBJ2-3, the V gene TRBV5-1; D call uncertain. The V end lost 7 bases, the J end lost 0 bases, and 12 bases lay between the germline ends. Germline values: CDR1 SGHRS, CDR2 YFSETQ. This CDR3 is built from 14 residues. The CDR3 coding sequence is TGCGCCAGCTTAAGAGGCGGTAGCACAGATACGCAGTATTTT. This translates into CASLRGGSTDTQYF.

The table lists this clone with a few counts. V is TRBV11-1 and J is TRBJ2-2, with TRBD2 as a possible D gene (5 bases). Trimming stripped 2 bases from V and 3 bases from J, with 10 bases between. This CDR3 contains 15 residues. Germline V CDR1 and CDR2: SGHAT, FQDESV (reference sequence). CDR3: CASSLRGRDTGELFF. The CDR3 DNA reads as TGTGCCAGCAGCTTACGGGGAAGGGACACCGGGGAGCTGTTTTTT.

CDR3 coding DNA: TGTGCCAGCAGTGTCGGGACAGGTGGGGCTGGCTACACCTTC. Translated, it gives CASSVGTGGAGYTF. This sequence joins TRBV6-4 and TRBJ1-2; TRBD1 aligns across 8 bases. J was trimmed by 7 bases and V by 4 bases; bases with no gene match: 8. Germline-derived CDR1 and CDR2 are MRHNA and SNTAGT. The CDR3 contains 14 residues.

The count of this clone is one. CDR3 protein: CASSERAGGHRGYTF. The CDR3, as DNA: TGTGCCAGCAGTGAGAGGGCGGGGGGACACCGGGGCTACACCTTC. The rearrangement links TRBV25-1 to TRBJ1-2, with D maybe TRBD1 (6 bases). V was shortened by 3 bases and J by 8 bases, with 19 bases between the two germline ends. The CDR3 covers 15 residues. Germline V lookup: CDR1 MGHDK, CDR2 SYGVNS.

In the case of this clone: This specimen includes other DNA sequences encoding the same CDR3. The chain joins TRBV6-6 to TRBJ1-2, with D unclear. This CDR3 has 13 residues. V lost 0 bases, J lost 5 bases, and 7 bases lay in between. Germline CDR1 and CDR2: MNHNY and SVGAGI (reference sequence). CDR3 sequence: CASSYSPGYGYTF. The CDR3 DNA reads as TGTGCCAGCAGTTACTCTCCTGGGTATGGCTACACCTTC.

This rearrangement joins TRBV6-5 to TRBJ2-3; D is unresolved. Between the trimmed V and J ends, which lost 8 bases and 0 bases, there was a span of 12 bases. The germline V gene has CDR1 MNHEY and CDR2 SVGAGI. CDR3 length equals 14 residues. Here the CDR3 reads CASGRSSSTDTQYF. Written as DNA, the CDR3 is TGTGCCAGCGGGCGATCGTCTAGCACAGATACGCAGTATTTT.

The chain employs TRBV2 and TRBJ2-2; 10 nucleotides agree with TRBD2. The junction had 4 bases not matched to a gene; V was cut back by 6 bases and J by 6 bases. The CDR3 spans 14 residues. Looked up from germline, CDR1 is SNHLY and CDR2 is FYNNEI. CDR3 nucleotides: TGTGCCAGCAGCGCTAGCGGGAGTTCCGGGGAGCTGTTTTTT. Translation: CASSASGSSGELFF.